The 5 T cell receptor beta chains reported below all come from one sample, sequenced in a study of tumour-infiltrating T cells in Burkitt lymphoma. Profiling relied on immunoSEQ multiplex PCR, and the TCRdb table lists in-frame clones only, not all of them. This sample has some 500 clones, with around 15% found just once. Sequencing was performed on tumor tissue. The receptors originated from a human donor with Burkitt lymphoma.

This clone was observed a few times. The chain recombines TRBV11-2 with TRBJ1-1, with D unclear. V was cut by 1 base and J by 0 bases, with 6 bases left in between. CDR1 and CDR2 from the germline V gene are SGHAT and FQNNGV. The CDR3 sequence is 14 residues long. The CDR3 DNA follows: TGTGCCAGCAGCTTAGGCACCATGAACACTGAAGCTTTCTTT. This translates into CASSLGTMNTEAFF.

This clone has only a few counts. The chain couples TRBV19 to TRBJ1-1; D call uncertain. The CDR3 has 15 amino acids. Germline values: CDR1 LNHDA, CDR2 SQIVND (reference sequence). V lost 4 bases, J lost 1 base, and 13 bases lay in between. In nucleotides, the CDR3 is TGTGCCAGTAGTACCACTTGGACGGGGAACACTGAAGCTTTCTTT. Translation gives CASSTTWTGNTEAFF.

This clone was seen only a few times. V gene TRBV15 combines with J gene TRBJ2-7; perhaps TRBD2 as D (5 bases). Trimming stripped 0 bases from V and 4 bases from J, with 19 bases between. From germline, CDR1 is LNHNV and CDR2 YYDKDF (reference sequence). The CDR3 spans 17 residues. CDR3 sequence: CATSRDLPPSGVYEQYF. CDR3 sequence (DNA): TGTGCCACCAGCAGAGATTTACCACCCAGCGGCGTTTACGAGCAGTACTTC.

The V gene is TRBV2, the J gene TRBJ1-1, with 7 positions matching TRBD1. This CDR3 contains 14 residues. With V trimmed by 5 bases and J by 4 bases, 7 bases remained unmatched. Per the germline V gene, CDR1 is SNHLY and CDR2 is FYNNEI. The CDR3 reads CASSRGTASTEAFF. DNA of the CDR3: TGTGCCAGCAGTCGGGGGACAGCCTCCACTGAAGCTTTCTTT.

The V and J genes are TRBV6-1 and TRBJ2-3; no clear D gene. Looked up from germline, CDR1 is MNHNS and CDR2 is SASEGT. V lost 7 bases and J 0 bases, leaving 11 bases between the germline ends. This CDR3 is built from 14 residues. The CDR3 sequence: CASTPGSSTDTQYF. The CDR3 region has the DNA TGTGCCAGCACCCCGGGCTCTAGCACAGATACGCAGTATTTT.